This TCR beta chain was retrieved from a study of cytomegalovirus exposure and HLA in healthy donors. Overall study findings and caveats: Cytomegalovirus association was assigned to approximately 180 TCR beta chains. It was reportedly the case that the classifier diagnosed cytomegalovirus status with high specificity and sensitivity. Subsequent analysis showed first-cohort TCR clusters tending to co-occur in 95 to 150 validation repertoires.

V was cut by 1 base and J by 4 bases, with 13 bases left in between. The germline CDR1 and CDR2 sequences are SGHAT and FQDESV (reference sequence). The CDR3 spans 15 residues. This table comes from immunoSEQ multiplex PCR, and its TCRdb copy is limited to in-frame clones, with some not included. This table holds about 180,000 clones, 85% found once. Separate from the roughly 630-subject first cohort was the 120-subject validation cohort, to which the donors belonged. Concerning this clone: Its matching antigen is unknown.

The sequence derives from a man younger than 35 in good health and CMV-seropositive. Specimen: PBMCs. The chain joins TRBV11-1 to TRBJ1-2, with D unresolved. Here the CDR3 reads CASSLDGQSLYGYTF. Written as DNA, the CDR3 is TGTGCCAGCAGCTTAGACGGTCAAAGCCTCTATGGCTACACCTTC.